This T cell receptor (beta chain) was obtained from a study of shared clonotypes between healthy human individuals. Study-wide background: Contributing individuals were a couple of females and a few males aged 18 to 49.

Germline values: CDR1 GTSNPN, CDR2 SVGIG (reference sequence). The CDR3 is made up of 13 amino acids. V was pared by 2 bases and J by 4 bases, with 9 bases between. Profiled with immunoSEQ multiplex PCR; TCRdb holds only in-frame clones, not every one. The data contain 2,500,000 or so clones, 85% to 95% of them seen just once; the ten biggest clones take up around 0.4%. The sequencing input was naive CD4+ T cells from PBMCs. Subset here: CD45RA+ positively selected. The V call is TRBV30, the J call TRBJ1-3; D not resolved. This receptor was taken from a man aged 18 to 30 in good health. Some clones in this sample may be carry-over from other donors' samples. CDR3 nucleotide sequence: TGTGCCTGGAGTTCCGGGAAAGGAAACACCATATATTTT. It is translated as CAWSSGKGNTIYF.